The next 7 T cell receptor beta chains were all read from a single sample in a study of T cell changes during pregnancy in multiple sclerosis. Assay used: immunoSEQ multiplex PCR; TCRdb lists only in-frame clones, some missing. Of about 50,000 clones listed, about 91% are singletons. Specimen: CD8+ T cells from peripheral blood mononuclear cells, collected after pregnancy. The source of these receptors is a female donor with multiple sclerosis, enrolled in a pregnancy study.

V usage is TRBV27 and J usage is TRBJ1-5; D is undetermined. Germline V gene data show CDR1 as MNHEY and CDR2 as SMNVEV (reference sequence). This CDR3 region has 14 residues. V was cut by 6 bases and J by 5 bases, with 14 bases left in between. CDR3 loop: CASRGIGRDQPQHF. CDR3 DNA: TGTGCCAGCAGGGGGATAGGGAGGGATCAGCCCCAGCATTTT.

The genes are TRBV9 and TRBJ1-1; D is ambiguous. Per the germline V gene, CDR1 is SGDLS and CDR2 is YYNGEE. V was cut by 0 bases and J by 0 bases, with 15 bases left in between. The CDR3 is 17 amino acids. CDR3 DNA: TGTGCCAGCAGCGTAGATGTAGTTGGCGGGATGAACACTGAAGCTTTCTTT. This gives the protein CASSVDVVGGMNTEAFF.

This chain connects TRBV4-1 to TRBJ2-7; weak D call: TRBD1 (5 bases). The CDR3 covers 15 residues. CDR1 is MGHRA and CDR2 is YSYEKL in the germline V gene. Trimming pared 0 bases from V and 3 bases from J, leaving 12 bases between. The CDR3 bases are TGCGCCAGCAGCCAAGATTCATTCCAGGGCTACGAGCAGTACTTC. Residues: CASSQDSFQGYEQYF.

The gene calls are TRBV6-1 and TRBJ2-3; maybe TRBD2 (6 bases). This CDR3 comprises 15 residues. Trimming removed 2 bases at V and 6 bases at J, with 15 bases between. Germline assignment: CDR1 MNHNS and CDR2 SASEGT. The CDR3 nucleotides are TGTGCCAGCAGTGAATTCGGCGGGGAGATTGATACGCAGTATTTT. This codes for CASSEFGGEIDTQYF.

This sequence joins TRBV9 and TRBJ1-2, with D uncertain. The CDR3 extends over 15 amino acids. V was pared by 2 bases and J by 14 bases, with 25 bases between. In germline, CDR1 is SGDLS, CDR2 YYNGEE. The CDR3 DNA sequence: TGTGCCAGCAGCGTTTTGGAGGGCGGGTTACGGGCTATTACCTTC. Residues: CASSVLEGGLRAITF.

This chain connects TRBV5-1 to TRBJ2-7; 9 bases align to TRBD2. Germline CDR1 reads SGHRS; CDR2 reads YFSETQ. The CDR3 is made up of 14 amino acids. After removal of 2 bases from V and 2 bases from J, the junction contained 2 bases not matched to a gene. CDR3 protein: CASSLAGGTYEQYF. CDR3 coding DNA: TGCGCCAGCAGCTTAGCGGGGGGAACCTACGAGCAGTACTTC.

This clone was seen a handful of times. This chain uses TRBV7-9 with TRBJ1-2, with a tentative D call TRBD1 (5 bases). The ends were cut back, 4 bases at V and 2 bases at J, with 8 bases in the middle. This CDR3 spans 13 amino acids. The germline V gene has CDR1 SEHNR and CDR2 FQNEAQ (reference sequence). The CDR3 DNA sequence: TGTGCCAGCAGCTACGGGGGGAACTATGGCTACACCTTC. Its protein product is CASSYGGNYGYTF. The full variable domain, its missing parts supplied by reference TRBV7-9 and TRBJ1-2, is DTGVSQNPRHKITKRGQNVTFRCDPISEHNRLYWYRQTLGQGPEFLTYFQNEAQLEKSRLLSDRFSAERPKGSFSTLEIQRTEQGDSAMYLCASSYGGNYGYTFGSGTRLTVV.